Sequencing of this T cell receptor (beta chain) was carried out in a study of shared clonotypes between healthy human individuals. Positively selected for CCR7, the CD45RO-negative cells used as naive CD8 cells excluded terminally differentiated effector memory CD45RA+ cells. It was about 190 ng DNA, about 30,000 T cell genomes, that sorted-subset replicate PCRs used. Profiled with immunoSEQ multiplex PCR; TCRdb holds only in-frame clones, not every one. The sample has about 820,000 clones; about 91% are singletons. V lost 3 bases and J lost 3, with 12 bases in between. The germline V gene encodes CDR1 MDHEN and CDR2 SYDVKM. This CDR3 contains 14 residues.

The chain recombines TRBV28 with TRBJ2-7; a possible D gene is TRBD1 (6 bases). Sequenced sample: naive CD8+ T cells sorted from blood. The sequence came from a man aged 25 to 40 in good health. Here the CDR3 DNA reads TGTGCCAGCAGTTTCTCGGACAGCAACTACGAGCAGTACTTC. This encodes CASSFSDSNYEQYF.